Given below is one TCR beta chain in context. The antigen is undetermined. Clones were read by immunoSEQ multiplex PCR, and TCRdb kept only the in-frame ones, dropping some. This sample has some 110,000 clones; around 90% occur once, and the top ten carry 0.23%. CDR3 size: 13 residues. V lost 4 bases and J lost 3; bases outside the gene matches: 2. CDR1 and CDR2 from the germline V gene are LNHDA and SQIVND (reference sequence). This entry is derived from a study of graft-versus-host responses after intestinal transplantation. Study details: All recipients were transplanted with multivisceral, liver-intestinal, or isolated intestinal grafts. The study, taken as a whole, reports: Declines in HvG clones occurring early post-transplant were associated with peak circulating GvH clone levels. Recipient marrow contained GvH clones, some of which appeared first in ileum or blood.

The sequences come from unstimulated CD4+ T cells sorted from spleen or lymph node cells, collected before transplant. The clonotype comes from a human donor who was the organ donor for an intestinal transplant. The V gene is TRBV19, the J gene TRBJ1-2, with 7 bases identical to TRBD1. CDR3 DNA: TGTGCCAGTAGTAGGACAGGCGACTATGGCTACACCTTC. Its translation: CASSRTGDYGYTF.